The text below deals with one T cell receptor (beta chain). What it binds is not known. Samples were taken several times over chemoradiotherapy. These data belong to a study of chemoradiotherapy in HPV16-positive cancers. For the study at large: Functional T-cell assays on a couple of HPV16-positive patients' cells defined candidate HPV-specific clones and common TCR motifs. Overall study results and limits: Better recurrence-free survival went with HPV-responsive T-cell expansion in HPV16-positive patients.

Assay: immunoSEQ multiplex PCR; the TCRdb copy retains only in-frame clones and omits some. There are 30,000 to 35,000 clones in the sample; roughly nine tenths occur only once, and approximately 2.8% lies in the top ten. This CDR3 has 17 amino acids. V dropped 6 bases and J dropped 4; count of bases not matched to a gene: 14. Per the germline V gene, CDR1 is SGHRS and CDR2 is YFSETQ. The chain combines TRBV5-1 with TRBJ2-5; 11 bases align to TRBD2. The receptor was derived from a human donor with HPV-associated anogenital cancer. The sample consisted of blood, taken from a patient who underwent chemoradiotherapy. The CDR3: CASTFPRTSGRGETQYF. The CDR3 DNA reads TGCGCCAGCACTTTCCCACGTACTAGCGGGAGAGGAGAGACCCAGTACTTC.